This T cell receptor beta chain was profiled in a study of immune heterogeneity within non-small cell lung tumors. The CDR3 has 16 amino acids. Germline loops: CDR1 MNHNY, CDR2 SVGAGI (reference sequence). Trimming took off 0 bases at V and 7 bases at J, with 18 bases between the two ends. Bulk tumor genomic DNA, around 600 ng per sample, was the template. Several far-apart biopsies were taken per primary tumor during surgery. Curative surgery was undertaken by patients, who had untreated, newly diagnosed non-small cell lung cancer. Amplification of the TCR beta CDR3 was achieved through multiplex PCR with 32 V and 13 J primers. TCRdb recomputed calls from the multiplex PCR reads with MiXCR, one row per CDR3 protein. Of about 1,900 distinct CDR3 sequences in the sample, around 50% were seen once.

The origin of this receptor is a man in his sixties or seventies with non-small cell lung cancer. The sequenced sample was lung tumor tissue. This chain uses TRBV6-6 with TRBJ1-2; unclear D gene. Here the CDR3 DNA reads TGTGCCAGCAGTTACTCGACCGGCACTGCGGAGCCTGGCTACACCTTC. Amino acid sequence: CASSYSTGTAEPGYTF.